These T cell receptor beta chains were read from a single sample in a study of beta chain features in type 1 diabetes. Method: immunoSEQ multiplex PCR; TCRdb's copy keeps in-frame clones and lacks some. The data hold roughly 700,000 clones, with 13% observed a single time. Input material: naive CD4+ T cells from blood. The receptors were sampled from a man aged 18 to 35 with type 1 diabetes. CDR3s include the opening cysteine and the closing phenylalanine or tryptophan. The order of the fields is CDR3 DNA, CDR3 protein, D gene, V gene, J gene, clone size. A D gene is named only where the DNA matches it firmly. Expanded clones are given a class, and other clones once, few, many or no size at all.

TGTGCCAGCGGGGATTTTGGCCTCGGTTCACCCCTCCACTTT	CASGDFGLGSPLHF	-	TRBV9	TRBJ1-6	few
TGTGCCTGGAGTGGGCTAGCGACGAACACCGGGGAGCTGTTTTTT	CAWSGLATNTGELFF	-	TRBV30	TRBJ2-2	few
TGCGCCAGCAGCCCCGCCGCAACGGGGTTGGAGACTGAAGCTTTCTTT	CASSPAATGLETEAFF	-	TRBV5-1	TRBJ1-1	-
TGCAGCGTTGGCGACAGGGGAAGAACTGAAGCTTTCTTT	CSVGDRGRTEAFF	TRBD1	TRBV29-1	TRBJ1-1	once
TGTGCCAGCAGCTTAGGTCCTTATAGCAATCAGCCCCAGCATTTT	CASSLGPYSNQPQHF	-	TRBV5-4	TRBJ1-5	-
TGTGCCACCCTTCTCCGTCGGGACGGCTACACCTTC	CATLLRRDGYTF	-	TRBV6-6	TRBJ1-2	-
TGTGCCAGCAATGCCGGGACTAGCGCCAAAAACATTCAGTACTTC	CASNAGTSAKNIQYF	TRBD2	TRBV6-5	TRBJ2-4	few
TGTGCCACCAGCGCCGCACAGTATCCTGGAAACACCATATATTTT	CATSAAQYPGNTIYF	-	TRBV15	TRBJ1-3	few
TGTGCCAGCAGCCGTGGGACTCCCGGGGCATATGGCTACACCTTC	CASSRGTPGAYGYTF	-	TRBV11-2	TRBJ1-2	few
TGTGCCAGCAGCGTCACCGGGGAGCTGTTTTTT	CASSVTGELFF	-	TRBV13	TRBJ2-2	-
TGTGCCAGCAGCATCGACAGGGCTGAAAAACTGTTTTTT	CASSIDRAEKLFF	TRBD1	TRBV9	TRBJ1-4	-
TGTGCCTGGACGCTGACAGGGATCGAGAACACTGAAGCTTTCTTT	CAWTLTGIENTEAFF	TRBD1	TRBV30	TRBJ1-1	few
TGTGCCTGGAGTCTGTCCCGTATTTACACCTTC	CAWSLSRIYTF	-	TRBV30	TRBJ1-2	few
TGTGCCAGCAGCGCCTACCCCGGGACAGACTACGAGCAGTACTTC	CASSAYPGTDYEQYF	TRBD1	TRBV7-9	TRBJ2-7	-
TGTGCCAGCAGTTCATTTATCTCGAACTATGGCTACACCTTC	CASSSFISNYGYTF	-	TRBV6-5	TRBJ1-2	few
TGCGCCAGCAGCTTGGCGCTAATCTACGAGCAGTACTTC	CASSLALIYEQYF	-	TRBV5-1	TRBJ2-7	few
TGTGCCAGCAGTTTATCCGACAGGGCGAACACTGAAGCTTTCTTT	CASSLSDRANTEAFF	TRBD1	TRBV28	TRBJ1-1	-
TGTGCCAGCAGTAACCCCGGACAGGGGGAATATGGCTACACCTTC	CASSNPGQGEYGYTF	TRBD1	TRBV2	TRBJ1-2	-
TGCGCCAGCAGCCGCGCAAGGGGCGTAAACACTGAAGCTTTCTTT	CASSRARGVNTEAFF	-	TRBV4-1	TRBJ1-1	few
TGTGCCTGGAGTGTACTCTCCTACGAGCAGTACTTC	CAWSVLSYEQYF	-	TRBV30	TRBJ2-7	few
TGTGCCAGCAGCGCCGGGACAGCAGTCTCCTACGAGCAGTACTTC	CASSAGTAVSYEQYF	TRBD1	TRBV5-8	TRBJ2-7	-
TGTGCCAGCAGCAAGATAGCGGGGGCAAGCTCCTACGAGCAGTACTTC	CASSKIAGASSYEQYF	TRBD2	TRBV9	TRBJ2-7	-
TGTGCCAGCAGCGTCCGAGGTGATCTGGATACAGATACGCAGTATTTT	CASSVRGDLDTDTQYF	-	TRBV9	TRBJ2-3	-
TGCGCCAGCAGCCTGGGACAGAACCTAGCCAAAAACATTCAGTACTTC	CASSLGQNLAKNIQYF	TRBD1	TRBV5-1	TRBJ2-4	few
TGTGCCAGCAGCGTCCTAGGGGGCCCCTATGGCTACACCTTC	CASSVLGGPYGYTF	TRBD1	TRBV9	TRBJ1-2	few
TGTGCCATCAGTGATCCCCGGGGGGCTAACACTGAAGCTTTCTTT	CAISDPRGANTEAFF	-	TRBV10-3	TRBJ1-1	-
TGTGCCATCAGTGAGTCATGGGGAACAGGGGCCTACAATGAGCAGTTCTTC	CAISESWGTGAYNEQFF	TRBD1	TRBV10-3	TRBJ2-1	-
TGTGCCAGCAGTCCAAGGCACGACAATGAGCAGTTCTTC	CASSPRHDNEQFF	-	TRBV6-1	TRBJ2-1	-
TGTGCCAGCAGTTCGGCCGAGGGGGCGCTTGGCTACACCTTC	CASSSAEGALGYTF	TRBD1	TRBV27	TRBJ1-2	-
TGTGCCACCAGCAACAGGGGCGGAACTGAAGCTTTCTTT	CATSNRGGTEAFF	TRBD1	TRBV15	TRBJ1-1	few
TGTGCCAGCAGCAAGACCGGGACTGGAAATCAGCCCCAGCATTTT	CASSKTGTGNQPQHF	-	TRBV7-2	TRBJ1-5	-
TGTGCCAGCAGTAATACAGGAGCCTATGGCTACACCTTC	CASSNTGAYGYTF	-	TRBV6-1	TRBJ1-2	few
TGTGCCTTACGAGCGGGACTTGAGAATGAGCAGTTCTTC	CALRAGLENEQFF	TRBD2	TRBV30	TRBJ2-1	few
TGTGCCAGCAGTACACCCCGGACAGGGTACCGTTCACCCCTCCACTTT	CASSTPRTGYRSPLHF	TRBD1	TRBV28	TRBJ1-6	-
TGTGCCACCAGCAGCACCCTAGCGGGGGGCCTCAAGGGAACAGATACGCAGTATTTT	CATSSTLAGGLKGTDTQYF	TRBD2	TRBV15	TRBJ2-3	-
TGTGCCAGCAGCCCTCAGGGGTATAATTCACCCCTCCACTTT	CASSPQGYNSPLHF	-	TRBV28	TRBJ1-6	few
TGTGCCTCGCGAGGGGGGGTGGACAATGGGCAGTTCTTC	CASRGGVDNGQFF	-	TRBV7-2	TRBJ2-1	once
TGTGCCAGCAGCAACCTCCGAGGGGCTTATTACTACAATGAGCAGTTCTTC	CASSNLRGAYYYNEQFF	-	TRBV21-1	TRBJ2-1	-
TGTGCCAGCAGAATACCGACCGGGACAGGGTATGGCTACACCTTC	CASRIPTGTGYGYTF	TRBD1	TRBV6-5	TRBJ1-2	-
TGTGCCAGCAGTGAGGTAGGACCAATGGGGGCAGATACGCAGTATTTT	CASSEVGPMGADTQYF	-	TRBV25-1	TRBJ2-3	-
TGTGCCAGCAGCCAAGTAGCGCCGGTGGCCCCGGGGGGAGATACGCAGTATTTT	CASSQVAPVAPGGDTQYF	TRBD2	TRBV4-2	TRBJ2-3	-
TGTGCCTGGACTCCAGGGACTAGCGAAGATACGCAGTATTTT	CAWTPGTSEDTQYF	TRBD2	TRBV30	TRBJ2-3	-
TGTGCCAGCAGTTTAAGCGAGCAGTACTTC	CASSLSEQYF	-	TRBV28	TRBJ2-7	few
TGTGCCAGCAGCTCGGTCGTTGGGGCGGAGACCCAGTACTTC	CASSSVVGAETQYF	-	TRBV5-4	TRBJ2-5	-
TGTGCCAGCAGCCTCCCGGACCGAGCAGCCAAAAACATTCAGTACTTC	CASSLPDRAAKNIQYF	-	TRBV11-2	TRBJ2-4	few
TGTGCCACCGAAGGGGGACAGGGCTTCTATACGCAGTATTTT	CATEGGQGFYTQYF	TRBD1	TRBV15	TRBJ2-3	-
TGTGCCAGCAGCAGGGGACAGGGAACCGAGCAGTACTTC	CASSRGQGTEQYF	-	TRBV21-1	TRBJ2-7	few
TGTGCCAGCAGCGACCGTTTTCTCCTAGCGGGGGGGCTCGAGACCCAGTACTTC	CASSDRFLLAGGLETQYF	TRBD2	TRBV11-3	TRBJ2-5	-
TGCGCCAGCAGGGAGTTGAGGGACACTGAAGCTTTCTTT	CASRELRDTEAFF	-	TRBV5-1	TRBJ1-1	few
TGCAGCGTTCAAGGCAGCTCCTACGAGCAGTACTTC	CSVQGSSYEQYF	-	TRBV29-1	TRBJ2-7	few
TGTGCCAGTAGTCCGCAGGGTAACACAGATACGCAGTATTTT	CASSPQGNTDTQYF	-	TRBV19	TRBJ2-3	few
TGTGCCAGCAGGTTACTGGAGACCCAGTACTTC	CASRLLETQYF	-	TRBV28	TRBJ2-5	few
TGTGCCAGCTCACCGGGACCGGGACAGCCGGGCGAGCAGTACTTC	CASSPGPGQPGEQYF	TRBD1	TRBV18	TRBJ2-7	-
TGTGCCAGCAGGGACACTGAAGCTTTCTTT	CASRDTEAFF	-	TRBV2	TRBJ1-1	-